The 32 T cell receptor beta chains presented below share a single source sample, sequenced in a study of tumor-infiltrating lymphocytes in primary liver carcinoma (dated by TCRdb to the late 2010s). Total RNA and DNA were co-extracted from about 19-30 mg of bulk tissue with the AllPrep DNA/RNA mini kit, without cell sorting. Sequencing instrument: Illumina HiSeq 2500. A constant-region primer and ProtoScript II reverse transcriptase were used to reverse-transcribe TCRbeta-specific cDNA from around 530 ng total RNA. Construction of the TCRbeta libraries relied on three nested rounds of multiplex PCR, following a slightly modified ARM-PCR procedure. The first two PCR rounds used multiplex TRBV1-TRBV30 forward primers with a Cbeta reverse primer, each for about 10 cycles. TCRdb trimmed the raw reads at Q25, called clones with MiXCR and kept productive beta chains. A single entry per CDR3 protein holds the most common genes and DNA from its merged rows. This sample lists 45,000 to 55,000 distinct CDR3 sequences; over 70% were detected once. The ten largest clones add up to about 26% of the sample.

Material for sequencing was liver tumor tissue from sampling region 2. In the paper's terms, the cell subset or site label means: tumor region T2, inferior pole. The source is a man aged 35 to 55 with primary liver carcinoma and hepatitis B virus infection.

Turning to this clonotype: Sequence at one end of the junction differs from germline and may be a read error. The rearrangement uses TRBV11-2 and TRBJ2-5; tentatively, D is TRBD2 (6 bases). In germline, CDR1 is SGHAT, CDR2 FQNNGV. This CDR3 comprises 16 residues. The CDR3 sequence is CASRYGDSAHQETHYF. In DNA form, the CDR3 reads TGTGCCAGCAGATACGGGGACTCGGCCCACCAAGAGACCCATTACTTC.

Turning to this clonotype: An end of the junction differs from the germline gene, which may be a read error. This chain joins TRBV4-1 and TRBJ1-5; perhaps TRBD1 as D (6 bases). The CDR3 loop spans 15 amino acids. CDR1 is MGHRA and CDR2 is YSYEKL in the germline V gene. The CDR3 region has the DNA TGCGCCAGCAGTCCAGGGGAGGTCGGTTTTCAGTCCCAGCATTTT. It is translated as CASSPGEVGFQSQHF.

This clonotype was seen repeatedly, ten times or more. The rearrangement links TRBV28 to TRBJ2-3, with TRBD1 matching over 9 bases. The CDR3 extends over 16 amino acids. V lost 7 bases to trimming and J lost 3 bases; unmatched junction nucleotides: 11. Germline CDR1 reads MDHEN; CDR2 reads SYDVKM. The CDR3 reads CASTISLGTGTDTQYF. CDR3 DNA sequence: TGTGCCAGCACCATCAGCCTCGGGACAGGGACAGATACGCAGTATTTT.

The CDR3 reads CASRHPGYNEQFF. CDR3 DNA sequence: TGTGCCAGCCGCCATCCGGGATACAATGAGCAGTTCTTC. The chain joins TRBV11-1 to TRBJ2-1; the D gene is possibly TRBD2 (5 bases). The V gene's germline CDR1 is SGHAT and CDR2 FQDESV (reference sequence). The length of the CDR3 is 13 residues. The V end lost 8 bases, the J end lost 4 bases, and 12 bases lay between the germline ends. The full variable domain, in which reference TRBV11-1 and TRBJ2-1 provide the parts outside the CDR3, is EAEVAQSPRYKITEKSQAVAFWCDPISGHATLYWYRQILGQGPELLVQFQDESVVDDSQLPKDRFSAERLKGVDSTLKIQPAELGDSAMYLCASRHPGYNEQFFGPGTRLTVL.

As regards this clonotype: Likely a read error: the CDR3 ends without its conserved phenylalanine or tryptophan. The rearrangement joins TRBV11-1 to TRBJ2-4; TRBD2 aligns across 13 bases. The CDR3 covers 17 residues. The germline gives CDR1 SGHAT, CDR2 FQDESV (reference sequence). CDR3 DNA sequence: TGTGCCAGCTGCTTTCCCGGGACTAGCGGGACCAAAAACATTCAGTACCTC. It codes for CASCFPGTSGTKNIQYL.

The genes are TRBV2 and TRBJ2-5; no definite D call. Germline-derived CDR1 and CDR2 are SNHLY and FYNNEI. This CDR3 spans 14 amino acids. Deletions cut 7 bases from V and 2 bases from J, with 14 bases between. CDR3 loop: CASILTAYQETQYF. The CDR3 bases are TGTGCCAGCATTCTGACGGCTTATCAAGAGACCCAGTACTTC.

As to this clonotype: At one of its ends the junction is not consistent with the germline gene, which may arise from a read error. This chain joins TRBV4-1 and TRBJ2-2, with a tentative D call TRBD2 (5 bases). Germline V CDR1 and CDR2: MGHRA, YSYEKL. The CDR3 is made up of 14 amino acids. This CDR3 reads CGRSQNSNTGELFF. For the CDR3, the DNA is TGCGGCAGGAGCCAAAACTCGAACACCGGGGAGTTGTTTTTT.

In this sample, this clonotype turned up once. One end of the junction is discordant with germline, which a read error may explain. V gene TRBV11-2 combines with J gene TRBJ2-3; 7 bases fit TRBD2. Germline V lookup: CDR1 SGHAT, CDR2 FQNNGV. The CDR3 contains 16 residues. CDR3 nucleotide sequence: TGTGCCAGCAGCTTAGAGGGACTATCATGGTCAGATACACAGTATTTT. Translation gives CASSLEGLSWSDTQYF.

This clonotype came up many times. The CDR3 sequence is CASSFMRGDTQYF. CDR3 DNA: TGTGCCAGCAGTTTTATGAGGGGAGATACGCAGTATTTT. The chain joins TRBV28 to TRBJ2-3; D assignment may be TRBD1 or TRBD2 (5 bases each). CDR1 and CDR2 (germline): MDHEN, SYDVKM. Trimming took 3 bases from V and 5 from J, leaving 9 bases between them. The CDR3 extends over 13 amino acids.

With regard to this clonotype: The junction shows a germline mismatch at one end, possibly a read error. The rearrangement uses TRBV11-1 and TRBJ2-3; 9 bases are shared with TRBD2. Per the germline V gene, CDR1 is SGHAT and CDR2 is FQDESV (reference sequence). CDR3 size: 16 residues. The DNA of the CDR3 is TGTGCCAGCAGCAAGAGACTAGCGGTCAGCACCGATACGCAGTATTTT. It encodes CASSKRLAVSTDTQYF.

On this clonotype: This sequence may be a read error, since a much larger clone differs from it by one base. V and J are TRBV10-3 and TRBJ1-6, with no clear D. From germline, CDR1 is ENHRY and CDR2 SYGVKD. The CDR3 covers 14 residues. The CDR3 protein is CAINGIGGNSLLHF. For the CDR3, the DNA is TGTGCCATCAATGGCATAGGCGGCAATTCACTCCTCCACTTT.

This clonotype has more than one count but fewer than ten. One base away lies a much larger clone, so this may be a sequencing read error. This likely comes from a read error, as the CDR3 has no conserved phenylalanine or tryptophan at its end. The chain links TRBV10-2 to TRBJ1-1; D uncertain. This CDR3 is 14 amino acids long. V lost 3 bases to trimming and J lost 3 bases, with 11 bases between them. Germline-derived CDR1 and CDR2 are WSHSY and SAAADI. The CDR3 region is CASSEWAGDTEAFI. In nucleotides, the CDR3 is TGCGCCAGCAGTGAATGGGCTGGGGACACTGAAGCTTTCATT.

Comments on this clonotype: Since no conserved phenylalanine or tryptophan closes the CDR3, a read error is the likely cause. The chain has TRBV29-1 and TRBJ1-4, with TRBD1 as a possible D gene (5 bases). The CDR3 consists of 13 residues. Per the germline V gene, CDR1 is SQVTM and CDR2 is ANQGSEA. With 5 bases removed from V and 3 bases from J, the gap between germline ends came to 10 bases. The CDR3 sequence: CSVIGAANEKLFS. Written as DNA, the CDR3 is TGCAGCGTTATCGGGGCAGCTAATGAAAAACTGTTTTCT.

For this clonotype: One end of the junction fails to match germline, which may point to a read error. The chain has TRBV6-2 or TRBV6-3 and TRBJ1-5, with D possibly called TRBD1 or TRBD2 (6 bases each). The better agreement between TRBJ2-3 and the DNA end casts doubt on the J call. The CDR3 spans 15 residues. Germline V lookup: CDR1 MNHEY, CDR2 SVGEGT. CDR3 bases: TGTGCTAGCAGTCTTCGAGGGGGGTCCAATCAGCCCCAGTATTTT. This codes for CASSLRGGSNQPQYF.

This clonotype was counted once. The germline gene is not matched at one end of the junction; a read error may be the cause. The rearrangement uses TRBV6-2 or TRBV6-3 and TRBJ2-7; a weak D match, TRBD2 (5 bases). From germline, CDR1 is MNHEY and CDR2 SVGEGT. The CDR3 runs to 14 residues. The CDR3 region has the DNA TGTGCCAGCAGTTCCGGACTCGATATCTACGAGGAGTACTTC. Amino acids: CASSSGLDIYEEYF.

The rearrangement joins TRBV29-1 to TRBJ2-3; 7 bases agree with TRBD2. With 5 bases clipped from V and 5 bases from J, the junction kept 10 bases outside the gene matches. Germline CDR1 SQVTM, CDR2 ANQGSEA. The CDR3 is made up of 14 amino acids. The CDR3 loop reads CSVLGGPVGDTQYF. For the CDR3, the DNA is TGCAGCGTTTTGGGAGGGCCGGTCGGAGATACGCAGTATTTT.

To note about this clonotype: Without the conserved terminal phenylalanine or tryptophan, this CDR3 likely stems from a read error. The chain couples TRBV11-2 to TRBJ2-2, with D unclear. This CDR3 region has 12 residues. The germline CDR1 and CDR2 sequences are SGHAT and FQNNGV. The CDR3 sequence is CAISTNTVELFL. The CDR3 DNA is TGTGCCATCAGCACAAACACCGTGGAGCTGTTTCTT.

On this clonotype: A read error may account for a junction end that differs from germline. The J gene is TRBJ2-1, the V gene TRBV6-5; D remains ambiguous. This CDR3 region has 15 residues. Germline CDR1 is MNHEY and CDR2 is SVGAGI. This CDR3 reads CASNPDPYSYNEQFF. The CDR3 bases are TGTGCCAGCAATCCTGACCCTTACTCCTACAATGAGCAATTCTTC.

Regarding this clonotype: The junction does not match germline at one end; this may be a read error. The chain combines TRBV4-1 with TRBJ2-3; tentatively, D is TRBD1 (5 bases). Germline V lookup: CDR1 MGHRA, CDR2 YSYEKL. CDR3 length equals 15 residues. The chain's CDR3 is CAGSQVSDMTDTQYF. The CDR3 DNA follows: TGCGCCGGCAGCCAAGTCTCGGACATGACAGATACGCAGTATTTT.

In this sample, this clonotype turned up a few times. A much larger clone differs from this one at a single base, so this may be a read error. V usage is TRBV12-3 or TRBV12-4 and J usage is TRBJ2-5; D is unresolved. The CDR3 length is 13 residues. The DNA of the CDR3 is TGTGTCACACGCGACGGCAGCCAAGAGACCCAGTACTTC. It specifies CVTRDGSQETQYF.

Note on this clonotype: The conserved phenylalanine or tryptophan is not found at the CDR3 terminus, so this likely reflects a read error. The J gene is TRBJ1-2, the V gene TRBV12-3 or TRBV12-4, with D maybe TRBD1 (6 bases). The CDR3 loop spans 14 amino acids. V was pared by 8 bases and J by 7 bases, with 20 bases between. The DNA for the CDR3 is TGTGCCAGCGGTACCACAAGGGGGGCGCTTGGCTACACCTTA. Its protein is CASGTTRGALGYTL.

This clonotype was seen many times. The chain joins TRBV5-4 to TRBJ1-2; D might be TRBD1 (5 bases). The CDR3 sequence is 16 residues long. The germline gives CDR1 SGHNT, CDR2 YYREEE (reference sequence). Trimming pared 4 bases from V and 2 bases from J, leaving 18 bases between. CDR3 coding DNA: TGTGCCAGCAGCCCCGGGGGGGGAGCTTTAAACTATGGCTACACCTTC. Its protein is CASSPGGGALNYGYTF. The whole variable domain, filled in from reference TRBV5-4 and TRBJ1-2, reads ETGVTQSPTHLIKTRGQQVTLRCSSQSGHNTVSWYQQALGQGPQFIFQYYREEENGRGNFPPRFSGLQFPNYSSELNVNALELDDSALYLCASSPGGGALNYGYTFGSGTRLTVV.

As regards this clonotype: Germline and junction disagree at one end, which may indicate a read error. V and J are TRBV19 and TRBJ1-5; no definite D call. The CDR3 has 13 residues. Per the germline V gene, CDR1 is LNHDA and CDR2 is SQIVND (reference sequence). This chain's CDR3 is CVSSIGWDQPQHF. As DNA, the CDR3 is TGTGTCAGTAGTATAGGTTGGGATCAGCCCCAGCATTTT.

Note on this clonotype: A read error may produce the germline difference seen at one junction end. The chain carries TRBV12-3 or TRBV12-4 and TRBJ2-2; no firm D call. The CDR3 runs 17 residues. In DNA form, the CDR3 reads TGTGCAAGCATTGCTAGACGATATACCCCAGGCGCCGGGGAGCTGTTTTTT. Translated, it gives CASIARRYTPGAGELFF.

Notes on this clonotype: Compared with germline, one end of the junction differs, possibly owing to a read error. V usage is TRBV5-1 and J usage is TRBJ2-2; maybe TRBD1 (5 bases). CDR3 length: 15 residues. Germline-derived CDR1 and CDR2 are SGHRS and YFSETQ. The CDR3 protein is CASSRAGPHTWELFF. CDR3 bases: TGCGCCAGCAGCCGCGCAGGGCCTCACACCTGGGAGCTGTTTTTT.

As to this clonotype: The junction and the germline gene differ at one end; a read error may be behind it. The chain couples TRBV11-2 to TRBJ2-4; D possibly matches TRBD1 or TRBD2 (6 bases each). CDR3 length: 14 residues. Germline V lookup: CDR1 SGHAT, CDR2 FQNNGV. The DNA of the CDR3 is TGTACCAGCATCCCCCAACGGGGGTGGGACATTCAGAACTTC. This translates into CTSIPQRGWDIQNF.

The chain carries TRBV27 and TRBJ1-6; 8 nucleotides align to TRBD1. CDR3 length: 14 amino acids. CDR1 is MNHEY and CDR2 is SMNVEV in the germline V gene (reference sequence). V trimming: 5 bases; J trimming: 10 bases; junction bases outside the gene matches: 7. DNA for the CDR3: TGTGCCAGCAGTCAAACAGGGGGAGGATCACCCCTCCACTTT. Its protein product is CASSQTGGGSPLHF.

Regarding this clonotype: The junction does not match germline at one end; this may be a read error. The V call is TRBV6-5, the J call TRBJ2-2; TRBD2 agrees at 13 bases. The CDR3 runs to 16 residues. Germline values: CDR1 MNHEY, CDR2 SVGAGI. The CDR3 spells CASRLAGGEKTGELIF. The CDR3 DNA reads TGTGCCAGCAGACTAGCGGGAGGGGAGAAGACCGGAGAGCTGATTTTT.

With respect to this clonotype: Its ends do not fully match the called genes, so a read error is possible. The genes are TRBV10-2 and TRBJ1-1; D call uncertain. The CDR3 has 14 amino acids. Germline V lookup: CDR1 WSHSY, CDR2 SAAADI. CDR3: CVSSEWAGDTEAFF. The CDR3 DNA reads TGTGTCAGCAGTGAATGGGCTGGGGACACTGAAGCTTTCTTT.

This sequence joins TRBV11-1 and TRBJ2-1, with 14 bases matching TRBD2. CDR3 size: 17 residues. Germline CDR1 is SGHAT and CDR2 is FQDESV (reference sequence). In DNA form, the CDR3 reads TGTACCAACAGCCTGGGACTAGCGGGAGATGTTGACAATGAGCAGTTCTTC. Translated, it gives CTNSLGLAGDVDNEQFF. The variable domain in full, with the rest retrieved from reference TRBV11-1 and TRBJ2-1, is EAEVAQSPRYKITEKSQAVAFWCDPISGHATLYWYRQILGQGPELLVQFQDESVVDDSQLPKDRFSAERLKGVDSTLKIQPAELGDSAMYLCTNSLGLAGDVDNEQFFGPGTRLTVL.

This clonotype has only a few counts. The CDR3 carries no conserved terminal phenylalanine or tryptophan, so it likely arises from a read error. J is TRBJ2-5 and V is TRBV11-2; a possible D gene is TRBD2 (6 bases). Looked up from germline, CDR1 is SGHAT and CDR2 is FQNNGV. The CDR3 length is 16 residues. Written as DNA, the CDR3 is TGTGCCAGCAGATCCCGGGACTCGACCCACCACGAGACCCAGTACTCC. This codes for CASRSRDSTHHETQYS.

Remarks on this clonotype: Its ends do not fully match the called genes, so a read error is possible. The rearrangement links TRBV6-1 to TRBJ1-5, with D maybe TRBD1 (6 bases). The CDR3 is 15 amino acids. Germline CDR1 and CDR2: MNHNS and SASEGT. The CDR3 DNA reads TGTGCCAGCAATGAAGGGGGGGTCCACAATCAGCCCCAACATTTT. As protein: CASNEGGVHNQPQHF.